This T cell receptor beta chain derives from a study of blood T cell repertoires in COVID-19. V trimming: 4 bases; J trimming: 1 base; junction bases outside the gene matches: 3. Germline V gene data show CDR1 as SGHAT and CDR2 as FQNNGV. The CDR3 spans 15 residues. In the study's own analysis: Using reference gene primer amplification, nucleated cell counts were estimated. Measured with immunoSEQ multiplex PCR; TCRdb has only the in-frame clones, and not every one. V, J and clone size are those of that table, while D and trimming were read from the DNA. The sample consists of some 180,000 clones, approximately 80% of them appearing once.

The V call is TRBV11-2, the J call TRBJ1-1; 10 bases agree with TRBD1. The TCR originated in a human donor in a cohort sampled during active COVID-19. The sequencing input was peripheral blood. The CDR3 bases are TGTGCCAGCAGCTCGGGACAGGGGAAGAACACTGAAGCTTTCTTT. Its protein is CASSSGQGKNTEAFF.